The rows below give T cell receptor beta chains drawn from one sample of a study of T-cell memory formation after mild COVID-19. TCRdb used MiXCR to reprocess the 5' RACE reads, holding one entry per CDR3 protein. The table lists 350,000 to 550,000 distinct CDR3 sequences, roughly 18% of them singletons. Source material: PBMCs or a T cell subset sorted from them (not recorded which). The receptors shown here come from a young man who had mild COVID-19 (a few samples of this study predate the infection). Cell type and time point are not known. CDR3s include the opening cysteine and the closing phenylalanine or tryptophan. A D gene is named only where the DNA matches it firmly. Part of the rows lack a size; the others show once, few, many or a class for expanded clones.

DNA: TGTGCCAGCAGCTTAGACGGCGGTACAAGGAATTCACCCCTCCACTTT
CDR3: CASSLDGGTRNSPLHF
J: TRBJ1-6
D: -
V: TRBV7-2
size: -

DNA: TGTGCCAGCACCCCGGACCTCTCTGGGGCCAACGTCCTGACTTTC
CDR3: CASTPDLSGANVLTF
J: TRBJ2-6
D: -
V: TRBV6-2/TRBV6-3
size: -

DNA: TGCAGTGCTCGTCGAGGGGATAGCAATCAGCCCCAGCATTTT
CDR3: CSARRGDSNQPQHF
J: TRBJ1-5
D: -
V: TRBV20-1
size: -

DNA: TGTGCCAGCAGTCTTTTTTCGGCGGGGGACACAGATACGCAGTATTTT
CDR3: CASSLFSAGDTDTQYF
J: TRBJ2-3
D: TRBD2
V: TRBV12-3/TRBV12-4
size: -

DNA: TGTGCCAGCAGCTTTATCGGGGATCCTCTCTCACCCCTCCACTTT
CDR3: CASSFIGDPLSPLHF
J: TRBJ1-6
D: -
V: TRBV7-9
size: few

DNA: TGTGCCAGCAGTTCGCTCCTCGGGGCCACTGAAGATTTCTTT
CDR3: CASSSLLGATEDFF
J: TRBJ1-1
D: -
V: TRBV27
size: -

DNA: TGTGCCAGCCAAAGCGCCAGGAACATTCAGTACTTC
CDR3: CASQSARNIQYF
J: TRBJ2-4
D: -
V: TRBV28
size: -

DNA: TGTGCCAGTACCGAGGGACAGAGGGATGAAGCTTTCTTT
CDR3: CASTEGQRDEAFF
J: TRBJ1-1
D: TRBD1
V: TRBV19
size: -

DNA: TGCAGCGTTGCTCGAGATCCTGGGGATACGCAGTATTTT
CDR3: CSVARDPGDTQYF
J: TRBJ2-3
D: -
V: TRBV29-1
size: -

DNA: TGTGCCAGCAGTGTCGGCAGGGCCCCCTCCTACAATGAGCAGTTCTTC
CDR3: CASSVGRAPSYNEQFF
J: TRBJ2-1
D: -
V: TRBV6-1
size: -